This T cell receptor (beta chain) was sequenced during a study of identical twins' blood T cells. Study conclusions and caveats: Even for out-of-frame TCRbeta, twins reportedly shared V gene usage much more than unrelated donors.

Turning to this clonotype: Its antigen is undetermined.

Reared together, all three twin pairs probably met the same infectious agents and vaccines. The CDR3 is 13 amino acids. Per the germline V gene, CDR1 is MNHGY and CDR2 is SAAAGT. V dropped 10 bases and J dropped 0 bases, with 13 bases sitting between them. Each TCR cDNA library carried sample-specific barcodes on both ends. TCRdb fed the 5' RACE reads into MiXCR, producing one record per CDR3 protein. The sample includes around 380,000 distinct CDR3 sequences, approximately 30% of them seen just once. This chain joins TRBV6-8 and TRBJ2-7; no firm D call. Sequencing used PBMCs. The sequence came from a woman aged 18 to 55 in good health. The CDR3 reads CATDDFSSYEQYF. In DNA form, the CDR3 reads TGTGCCACCGACGACTTTTCCTCCTACGAGCAGTACTTC.